This TCR beta chain appears in the sequencing data of a study of T cell responses to AZD1222 COVID-19 vaccine. Sequencing used immunoSEQ multiplex PCR; TCRdb keeps in-frame clones, though not all of them. The data show 150,000 or so clones, with about 91% seen just once and approximately 2.2% held by the top ten. CDR3 length equals 16 residues. Trimming at V came to 2 bases and at J to 0 bases, leaving 1 base not matched to a gene. From germline, CDR1 is MGHRA and CDR2 YSYEKL. About this clone itself: Its antigen is still unknown.

Study findings and constraints: The peak T cell response came first, and repertoires were sampled only after it.

The sequencing used peripheral blood, collected on day 0 of AZD1222 vaccination. This sequence was found in an adult in good health. J is TRBJ2-2 and V is TRBV4-1; TRBD1 matches 9 bases. CDR3 amino acids: CASSQTGGANTGELFF. CDR3 coding DNA: TGCGCCAGCAGCCAAACAGGGGGCGCGAACACCGGGGAGCTGTTTTTT.